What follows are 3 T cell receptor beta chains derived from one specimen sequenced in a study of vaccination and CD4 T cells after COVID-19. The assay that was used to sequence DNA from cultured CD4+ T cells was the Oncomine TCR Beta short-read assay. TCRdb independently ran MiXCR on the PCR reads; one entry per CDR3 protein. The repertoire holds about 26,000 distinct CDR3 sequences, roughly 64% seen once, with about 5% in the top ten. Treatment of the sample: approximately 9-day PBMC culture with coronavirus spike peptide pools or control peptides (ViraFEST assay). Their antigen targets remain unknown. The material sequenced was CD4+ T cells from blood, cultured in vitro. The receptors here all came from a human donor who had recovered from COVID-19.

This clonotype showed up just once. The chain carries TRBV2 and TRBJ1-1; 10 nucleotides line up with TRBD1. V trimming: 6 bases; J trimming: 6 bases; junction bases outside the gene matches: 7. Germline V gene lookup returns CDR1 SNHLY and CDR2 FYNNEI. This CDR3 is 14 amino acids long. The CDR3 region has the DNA TGTGCCAGCAGGGGGACAGGGGAGTTCGCTGAAGCTTTCTTT. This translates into CASRGTGEFAEAFF.

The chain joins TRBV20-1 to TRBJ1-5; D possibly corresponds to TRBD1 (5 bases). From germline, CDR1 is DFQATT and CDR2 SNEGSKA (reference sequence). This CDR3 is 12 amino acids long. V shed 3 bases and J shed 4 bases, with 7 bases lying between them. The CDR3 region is CSASPGNQPQHF. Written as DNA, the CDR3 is TGCAGTGCTAGCCCAGGGAATCAGCCCCAGCATTTT.

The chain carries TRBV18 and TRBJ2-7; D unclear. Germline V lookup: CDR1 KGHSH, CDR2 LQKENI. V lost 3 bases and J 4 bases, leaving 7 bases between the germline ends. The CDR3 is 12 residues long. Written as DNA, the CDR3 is TGTGCCAGCTCACCGACGTTATACGAGCAGTACTTC. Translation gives CASSPTLYEQYF. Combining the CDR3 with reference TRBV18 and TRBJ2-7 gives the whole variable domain NAGVMQNPRHLVRRRGQEARLRCSPMKGHSHVYWYRQLPEEGLKFMVYLQKENIIDESGMPKERFSAEFPKEGPSILRIQQVVRGDSAAYFCASSPTLYEQYFGPGTRLTVT.